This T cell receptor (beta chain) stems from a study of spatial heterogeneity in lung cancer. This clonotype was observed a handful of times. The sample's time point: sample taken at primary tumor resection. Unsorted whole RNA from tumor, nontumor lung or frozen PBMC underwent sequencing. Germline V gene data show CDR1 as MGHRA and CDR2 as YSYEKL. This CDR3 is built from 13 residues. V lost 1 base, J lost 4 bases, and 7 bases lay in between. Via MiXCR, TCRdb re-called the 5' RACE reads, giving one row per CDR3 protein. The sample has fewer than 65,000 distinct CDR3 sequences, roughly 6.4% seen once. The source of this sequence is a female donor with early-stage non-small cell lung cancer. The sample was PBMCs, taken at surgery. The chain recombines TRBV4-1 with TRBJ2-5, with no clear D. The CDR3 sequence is CASSQVLVETQYF. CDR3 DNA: TGCGCCAGCAGCCAAGTCCTAGTAGAGACCCAGTACTTC.